The 24 T cell receptor beta chains below come from one sample, sequenced in a study of early T cells in non-severe SARS-CoV-2 infection (dated by TCRdb to the early 2020s). The library was made by 5' RACE. The listed sequencing device is NextSeq 500. The raw public data were reprocessed by TCRdb itself: fastp quality trimming at Q25, MiXCR clonotype calling, in-frame beta chains only. Duplicate CDR3 protein sequences are folded into a single record with the most common DNA and genes. Across this sample there are approximately 100,000 distinct CDR3 sequences, with roughly 17% seen only once. The top ten clones comprise around 1.3% of the sample. Sequenced material: whole blood. The receptors here all came from an adult who was a healthcare worker with PCR-confirmed SARS-CoV-2 infection or an uninfected control (not recorded which).

The chain links TRBV20-1 to TRBJ2-7; 8 nucleotides line up with TRBD2. The V gene's germline CDR1 is DFQATT and CDR2 SNEGSKA (reference sequence). The CDR3 has 16 amino acids. J lost 0 bases, V lost 5 bases, and 12 bases had no gene match. CDR3: CSALQNLAGSSYEQYF. In nucleotides, the CDR3 is TGCAGTGCTTTACAGAATTTAGCGGGGAGCTCCTACGAGCAGTACTTC.

There are many counts of this clonotype. The rearrangement uses TRBV13 and TRBJ2-2; no reliable D call. The germline CDR1 and CDR2 sequences are PRHDT and FYEKMQ (reference sequence). V lost 3 bases and J 6 bases, leaving 5 bases between the germline ends. The CDR3 extends over 12 amino acids. The CDR3 protein is CASSFIAGELFF. CDR3 DNA: TGTGCCAGCAGCTTCATTGCCGGGGAGCTGTTTTTT.

This clonotype was detected only a few times. The J gene is TRBJ2-1, the V gene TRBV9; TRBD1 is a possible D gene (5 bases). Germline lookup yields CDR1 SGDLS and CDR2 YYNGEE. Trimming cost V 4 bases and J 7 bases, with 15 bases left between them. The CDR3 totals 14 residues. DNA of the CDR3: TGTGCCAGCAGCCCCTCTGACAGACATAATGAGCAGTTCTTC. Its protein product is CASSPSDRHNEQFF. The entire variable domain, with the rest obtained from reference TRBV9 and TRBJ2-1, is as follows: DSGVTQTPKHLITATGQRVTLRCSPRSGDLSVYWYQQSLDQGLQFLIQYYNGEERAKGNILERFSAQQFPDLHSELNLSSLELGDSALYFCASSPSDRHNEQFFGPGTRLTVL.

This clonotype was observed a few times. The V gene is TRBV12-3 or TRBV12-4, the J gene TRBJ1-2; 8 bases are shared with TRBD1. The CDR3 is made up of 12 amino acids. Unmatched junction bases numbered 3, after V lost 4 bases and J lost 8 bases. The CDR3 DNA follows: TGTGCCAGCAGTTCAGGGGGCGGCGGCTACACCTTC. This translates into CASSSGGGGYTF.

This clonotype was observed a handful of times. The chain combines TRBV28 with TRBJ1-5; 10 positions agree with TRBD1. The CDR3 consists of 16 residues. Germline V gene data show CDR1 as MDHEN and CDR2 as SYDVKM. After removal of 0 bases from V and 8 bases from J, the junction contained 7 bases not matched to a gene. As DNA, the CDR3 is TGTGCCAGCAGTTTATGGTCCGGGACAGGGGATAAGCCCCAGCATTTT. It specifies CASSLWSGTGDKPQHF.

The V gene is TRBV29-1, the J gene TRBJ2-7; TRBD2 aligns across 8 bases. Germline lookup yields CDR1 SQVTM and CDR2 ANQGSEA. The ends lost 0 bases at V and 5 bases at J; junction bases unmatched: 9. The CDR3 is made up of 15 amino acids. The CDR3 DNA is TGCAGCGTTGAAGATGGAGCGGGAGATTTGAACGAGCAGTACTTC. Residues: CSVEDGAGDLNEQYF.

This clonotype occurred many times. This CDR3 reads CASKIADRNSPLHF. The CDR3 region has the DNA TGTGCCAGCAAAATTGCCGACAGGAATTCACCCCTCCACTTT. V and J are TRBV27 and TRBJ1-6; D may be TRBD1 (6 bases). The CDR3 runs to 14 residues. V lost 7 bases to trimming and J lost 7 bases, with 14 bases between them. Germline CDR1 MNHEY, CDR2 SMNVEV (reference sequence).

This clonotype was recorded a few times. The gene calls are TRBV19 and TRBJ2-1; tentatively, D is TRBD1 or TRBD2 (5 bases each). Trimming removed 3 bases at V and 10 bases at J, with 10 bases between. Germline loops: CDR1 LNHDA, CDR2 SQIVND (reference sequence). CDR3 size: 12 residues. CDR3 region: CASSIPGREQFF. DNA for the CDR3: TGTGCCAGTAGTATCCCAGGGAGAGAGCAGTTCTTC.

This clonotype occurred a few times. CDR3 loop: CASSLARMRDEQYF. As DNA, the CDR3 is TGTGCCAGCAGTTTAGCCCGAATGAGAGACGAGCAGTACTTC. The chain uses TRBV12-3 or TRBV12-4 and TRBJ2-7, with D uncertain. The V end lost 0 bases, the J end lost 5 bases, and 11 bases lay between the germline ends. The CDR3 runs 14 residues.

This clonotype occurred a few times. The rearrangement uses TRBV29-1 and TRBJ2-1, with 7 bases identical to TRBD2. Germline V gives CDR1 SQVTM, CDR2 ANQGSEA. With 4 bases clipped from V and 7 bases from J, the junction kept 13 bases outside the gene matches. The CDR3 spans 15 residues. As DNA, the CDR3 is TGCAGCGTTGCGGGGACCCGGGACTATGAGAATGAGCAGTTCTTC. Its translation is CSVAGTRDYENEQFF.

CDR3 DNA: TGCGCCAGCAGCCAAGATAGACGGATTTATGGCTACACCTTC. It translates to CASSQDRRIYGYTF. The chain carries TRBV4-3 and TRBJ1-2; D not certain. Germline values: CDR1 LGHNA, CDR2 YSLEER. The CDR3 totals 14 residues. V was trimmed by 0 bases and J by 5 bases, leaving 10 bases between them.

This clonotype was counted ten times or more. The chain is built from TRBV6-2 or TRBV6-3 and TRBJ1-2; weak D call: TRBD1 (6 bases). The CDR3 consists of 13 residues. CDR1 and CDR2 (germline): MNHEY, SVGEGT. V shed 7 bases and J shed 4 bases, with 13 bases lying between them. CDR3 coding DNA: TGTGCCAGCACCACAGGGTTCGTCTATGGCTACACCTTC. It specifies CASTTGFVYGYTF.

The chain couples TRBV5-4 to TRBJ1-6; TRBD1 agrees at 10 bases. CDR3 length equals 15 residues. The V gene's germline CDR1 is SGHNT and CDR2 YYREEE (reference sequence). V lost 0 bases to trimming and J lost 6 bases; unmatched junction nucleotides: 0. The CDR3 region has the DNA TGTGCCAGCAGCTTGGGGACAGGGGGTAATTCACCCCTCCACTTT. Translation: CASSLGTGGNSPLHF.

This clonotype was seen only a few times. The V gene is TRBV27, the J gene TRBJ2-7; TRBD1 matches 10 bases. This CDR3 is 15 amino acids long. V trimming: 2 bases; J trimming: 4 bases; junction bases outside the gene matches: 5. Germline V gene data show CDR1 as MNHEY and CDR2 as SMNVEV (reference sequence). The CDR3 DNA reads TGTGCCAGCAGTTTACAACCGGGACAGGGGTACGAGCAGTACTTC. Amino acids: CASSLQPGQGYEQYF.

This clonotype was seen a handful of times. This rearrangement joins TRBV28 to TRBJ2-1, with D tentatively TRBD2 (6 bases). Germline CDR1 reads MDHEN; CDR2 reads SYDVKM. The CDR3 extends over 15 amino acids. V was trimmed by 7 bases and J by 6 bases, leaving 19 bases between them. CDR3 coding DNA: TGTGCCAGCACCCTTTCGGGAGTGCGAGGCAATGAGCAGTTCTTC. It encodes CASTLSGVRGNEQFF. The full variable domain, rest sourced from reference TRBV28 and TRBJ2-1, is DVKVTQSSRYLVKRTGEKVFLECVQDMDHENMFWYRQDPGLGLRLIYFSYDVKMKEKGDIPEGYSVSREKKERFSLILESASTNQTSMYLCASTLSGVRGNEQFFGPGTRLTVL.

This clonotype was detected a few times. This chain joins TRBV2 and TRBJ2-2; D gene ambiguous. V was clipped by 6 bases and J by 3 bases, with 17 bases between them. The germline V gene has CDR1 SNHLY and CDR2 FYNNEI. The CDR3 has 16 residues. The CDR3 bases are TGTGCCAGCAGCCAAGCTTTAAGCGATTACACCGGGGAGCTGTTTTTT. This codes for CASSQALSDYTGELFF.

The chain joins TRBV20-1 to TRBJ2-7, with a possible D match to TRBD2 (6 bases). Deletions cut 0 bases from V and 7 bases from J, with 13 bases between. CDR1 is DFQATT and CDR2 is SNEGSKA in the germline V gene (reference sequence). The CDR3 is 13 amino acids. The CDR3 sequence: CSARDGTLEEQYF. In DNA form, the CDR3 reads TGCAGTGCTAGAGATGGGACTTTAGAGGAGCAGTACTTC.

This clonotype showed up many times. This chain joins TRBV7-9 and TRBJ2-6; unclear D gene. With 5 bases removed from V and 2 bases from J, the gap between germline ends came to 19 bases. The germline V gene has CDR1 SEHNR and CDR2 FQNEAQ (reference sequence). This CDR3 is 18 amino acids long. The CDR3 reads CASSLPDPGPTGANVLTF. CDR3 sequence (DNA): TGTGCCAGCAGCCTCCCCGACCCAGGCCCTACTGGGGCCAACGTCCTGACTTTC.

Ten or more counts support this clonotype. This sequence joins TRBV29-1 and TRBJ1-5, with 8 bases aligning to TRBD1. The CDR3 covers 13 residues. Germline CDR1 SQVTM, CDR2 ANQGSEA. V lost 4 bases, J lost 7 bases, and 6 bases stayed unmatched. The CDR3 DNA sequence: TGCAGCGTTGTTACAGGGGGGGACCAGCCCCAGCATTTT. Protein: CSVVTGGDQPQHF.

V is TRBV28 and J is TRBJ1-5; D is unresolved. With 7 bases removed from V and 6 bases from J, the gap between germline ends came to 13 bases. The length of the CDR3 is 13 residues. CDR1 and CDR2 (germline): MDHEN, SYDVKM. CDR3 sequence: CASTFTRGQPQHF. CDR3 DNA sequence: TGTGCCAGCACCTTCACTCGGGGTCAGCCCCAGCATTTT.

This rearrangement joins TRBV6-2 or TRBV6-3 to TRBJ1-1; 8 bases are shared with TRBD1. Germline V gene sequence: CDR1 MNHEY, CDR2 SVGEGT. V trimming: 5 bases; J trimming: 3 bases; junction bases outside the gene matches: 5. The CDR3 extends over 14 amino acids. The CDR3 sequence is CASSKQGAHTEAFF. CDR3 sequence (DNA): TGTGCCAGCAGTAAGCAGGGGGCGCACACTGAAGCTTTCTTT.

The chain is built from TRBV20-1 and TRBJ2-1; 12 bases map to TRBD2. The V gene's germline CDR1 is DFQATT and CDR2 SNEGSKA (reference sequence). The trim removed 6 bases at V and 5 bases at J, leaving 11 bases unmatched. The CDR3 contains 16 residues. CDR3 DNA: TGCAGTGCCGGAGGTGCGGGACTAGCGGGTGACAATGAGCAGTTCTTC. Protein sequence: CSAGGAGLAGDNEQFF.

This clonotype was picked up a small number of times. CDR3 protein: CSASPLTGRNSPLHF. The CDR3 bases are TGCAGTGCTTCTCCCCTGACAGGGAGGAATTCACCCCTCCACTTT. The J gene is TRBJ1-6, the V gene TRBV20-1, with 7 bases that match TRBD1. In germline, CDR1 is DFQATT, CDR2 SNEGSKA (reference sequence). The CDR3 is 15 residues long. The V segment lost 5 bases and the J segment 7 bases; nucleotides outside the gene matches: 11.

The chain has TRBV2 and TRBJ1-6; 10 bases match TRBD1. After removal of 6 bases from V and 6 bases from J, the junction contained 11 bases not matched to a gene. CDR1 and CDR2 (germline): SNHLY, FYNNEI. The CDR3 runs 17 residues. The CDR3 protein is CASRAPGTGAGNSPLHF. The CDR3 nucleotides read TGTGCCAGCAGAGCCCCCGGGACAGGGGCCGGTAATTCACCCCTCCACTTT.